Following are 31 T cell receptor beta chains from one sample sequenced in a study of blood T cells in healthy people across ages. Through a sample-barcoded 5' primer and a J-beta primer mix, a second PCR was run for roughly 6 to 11 cycles. TCRdb re-derived calls from the 5' RACE reads in MiXCR, one entry per CDR3 protein. The sample includes about 640,000 distinct CDR3 sequences, 58% of them seen just once. Material for sequencing was blood. The receptors here all came from a man in his sixties in good health.

V is TRBV2 and J is TRBJ2-7; 10 positions match TRBD1. Germline loops: CDR1 SNHLY, CDR2 FYNNEI. The CDR3 runs to 11 residues. Losses at the gene ends were 10 bases for V and 5 bases for J; bases not matched to a gene: 2. DNA for the CDR3: TGTGCCACCGGGACAGGGGACGAGCAGTACTTC. This translates into CATGTGDEQYF.

The chain combines TRBV3-1 with TRBJ2-1; perhaps TRBD1 as D (5 bases). The CDR3 consists of 16 residues. Germline-derived CDR1 and CDR2 are LGHDT and YNNKEL (reference sequence). V lost 0 bases to trimming and J lost 7 bases, with 16 bases between them. The CDR3 sequence: CASSQEGGARGNEQFF. The CDR3 DNA sequence: TGTGCCAGCAGCCAAGAAGGTGGGGCCCGTGGGAATGAGCAGTTCTTC.

The rearrangement joins TRBV12-3 or TRBV12-4 to TRBJ2-3; 8 positions match TRBD2. This CDR3 has 16 amino acids. Trimming took 3 bases from V and 1 from J; bases not matched to a gene: 6. CDR3 in amino acids: CASSFSDGGGTDTQYF. The CDR3 DNA sequence: TGTGCCAGCAGTTTCTCGGACGGGGGGGGCACAGATACGCAGTATTTT.

There are a few counts of this clonotype. V usage is TRBV18 and J usage is TRBJ2-1; D is uncertain. Trimming left V 1 base short and J 6 bases short, with 13 bases between. Germline V lookup: CDR1 KGHSH, CDR2 LQKENI. The CDR3 extends over 15 amino acids. CDR3 sequence reads: CASSPLDPLGNEQFF. CDR3 sequence (DNA): TGTGCCAGCTCACCACTGGATCCTTTGGGCAATGAGCAGTTCTTC.

This chain uses TRBV6-1 with TRBJ1-4; 10 positions match TRBD1. From germline, CDR1 is MNHNS and CDR2 SASEGT. After removal of 0 bases from V and 3 bases from J, the junction contained 7 bases not matched to a gene. This CDR3 is built from 18 residues. The CDR3 reads CASSEAGQGNAANEKLFF. The CDR3 DNA reads TGTGCCAGCAGTGAAGCGGGACAGGGGAATGCAGCTAATGAAAAACTGTTTTTT.

V is TRBV6-2 or TRBV6-3 and J is TRBJ1-1; D perhaps matches TRBD1 (5 bases). V gave up 5 bases and J gave up 8 bases, with 15 bases separating them. The CDR3 contains 13 residues. Per the germline V gene, CDR1 is MNHEY and CDR2 is SVGEGT. The CDR3 DNA follows: TGTGCCAGCAGTGACGGAGGGGCCGGAGAAGCTTTCTTT. Translated: CASSDGGAGEAFF.

This clonotype occurred a few times. V usage is TRBV5-1 and J usage is TRBJ2-4; tentative D call: TRBD2 (5 bases). The V end was cut by 0 bases, the J end by 8 bases, with 12 bases between. CDR3 size: 14 residues. Germline loops: CDR1 SGHRS, CDR2 YFSETQ. CDR3 in DNA: TGCGCCAGCAGCTTGGCCGTTAGCGTCCACATTCAGTACTTC. The encoded protein is CASSLAVSVHIQYF.

The genes are TRBV20-1 and TRBJ1-2, with unresolved D. The CDR3 is 15 residues long. V was shortened by 0 bases and J by 5 bases, with 16 bases between the two germline ends. The V gene's germline CDR1 is DFQATT and CDR2 SNEGSKA (reference sequence). The CDR3 DNA follows: TGCAGTGCTAGAGATCTTACAGCGAGATGGTATGGCTACACCTTC. Translating gives CSARDLTARWYGYTF.

The genes are TRBV7-2 and TRBJ2-5; 10 nucleotides align to TRBD2. Germline assignment: CDR1 SGHTA and CDR2 FQGNSA. The CDR3 has 15 amino acids. V was pared by 2 bases and J by 5 bases, with 5 bases of the junction left unmatched. CDR3 nucleotide sequence: TGTGCCAGCAGCTTACAGCGGGGGGGAGGGGAGACCCAGTACTTC. Protein product: CASSLQRGGGETQYF.

The chain employs TRBV5-1 and TRBJ2-5; maybe TRBD1 (5 bases). Trimming left V 2 bases short and J 4 bases short, with 12 bases between. Germline loops: CDR1 SGHRS, CDR2 YFSETQ. The CDR3 extends over 14 amino acids. CDR3 nucleotide sequence: TGCGCCAGCAGCTTTCAGGGTTCCGGAGAGACCCAGTACTTC. This sequence encodes CASSFQGSGETQYF.

In this sample, this clonotype turned up a few times. This chain joins TRBV4-2 and TRBJ2-1; TRBD2 matches at 12 bases. The CDR3 spans 18 residues. V shed 6 bases and J 3 bases; nucleotides not matched to a gene: 12. The germline CDR1 and CDR2 sequences are LGHNA and YNFKEQ. CDR3 amino acids: CASSEGSGLAGNYNEQFF. The CDR3 DNA reads TGTGCCAGCAGTGAGGGGTCGGGACTAGCGGGCAACTACAATGAGCAGTTCTTC.

The rearrangement links TRBV18 to TRBJ2-4; D may be TRBD2 (5 bases). The CDR3 sequence is 14 residues long. CDR1 and CDR2 (germline): KGHSH, LQKENI. Trimming shortened V by 0 bases and J by 7 bases, and 10 bases separated the two germline ends. This chain's CDR3 is CASSPPEGRNIQYF. The CDR3 bases are TGTGCCAGCTCACCACCAGAGGGAAGGAACATTCAGTACTTC.

This clonotype has more than one count but fewer than ten. J is TRBJ2-5 and V is TRBV9; D gene unclear. The J call may be mistaken, given a closer DNA end match to TRBJ2-7. Germline values: CDR1 SGDLS, CDR2 YYNGEE. CDR3 length equals 14 residues. CDR3 nucleotide sequence: TGTGCCAGCAGCGTAGGACTCGGTGTCTACGAGCAGTACTTC. Protein sequence: CASSVGLGVYEQYF.

This chain uses TRBV20-1 with TRBJ2-1, with D possibly TRBD2 on 6 matching bases. V dropped 3 bases and J dropped 4 bases, with 16 bases sitting between them. The V gene's germline CDR1 is DFQATT and CDR2 SNEGSKA (reference sequence). This CDR3 comprises 15 residues. The CDR3 DNA reads TGCAGTGCTAGTGTAGGGACTTTTGCATACAATGAGCAGTTCTTC. Protein sequence: CSASVGTFAYNEQFF.

The V gene is TRBV2, the J gene TRBJ1-1; maybe TRBD1 (5 bases). The CDR3 is 14 residues long. Per germline, CDR1 SNHLY and CDR2 FYNNEI. Trimming removed 3 bases from V and 0 bases from J, with 8 bases in between. The CDR3 sequence is CASSEPGMNTEAFF. The CDR3 nucleotides are TGTGCCAGCAGTGAGCCAGGGATGAACACTGAAGCTTTCTTT.

In nucleotides, the CDR3 is TGTGCCAGCAGTGAACGGGGAGGGGGTGCTGAGCAGTTCTTC. The encoded protein is CASSERGGGAEQFF. This chain uses TRBV6-1 with TRBJ2-1, with D perhaps TRBD2 (7 bases). Germline CDR1 reads MNHNS; CDR2 reads SASEGT. V was pared by 2 bases and J by 9 bases, with 14 bases between. The CDR3 contains 14 residues.

The V and J genes are TRBV11-2 and TRBJ2-1; the D gene could be TRBD1 or TRBD2 (5 bases each). V was pared by 4 bases and J by 7 bases, with 11 bases between. This CDR3 spans 13 amino acids. Germline V lookup: CDR1 SGHAT, CDR2 FQNNGV. The CDR3 here is CASSCSGRNEQFF. The CDR3, as DNA: TGTGCCAGCAGCTGTTCGGGGCGGAATGAGCAGTTCTTC.

Only a few counts were recorded for this clonotype. This chain connects TRBV7-2 to TRBJ2-7; 9 positions match TRBD1. This CDR3 spans 15 amino acids. Trimming took 4 bases from V and 4 from J; bases not matched to a gene: 8. CDR1 is SGHTA and CDR2 is FQGNSA in the germline V gene. The CDR3 DNA reads as TGTGCCAGCAGCTCCGGGACAGGGACCCATTACGAGCAGTACTTC. Its protein is CASSSGTGTHYEQYF.

This clonotype showed up just a few times. V is TRBV6-1 and J is TRBJ2-5; D not certain. Deletions cut 4 bases from V and 5 bases from J, with 11 bases between. CDR1 is MNHNS and CDR2 is SASEGT in the germline V gene. This CDR3 has 13 amino acids. The CDR3, as DNA: TGTGCCAGCAGTGCCCTCCTCACTGAGACCCAGTACTTC. Protein product: CASSALLTETQYF.

This clonotype was recorded a few times. The rearrangement joins TRBV29-1 to TRBJ1-2, with TRBD1 identical over 9 bases. Germline CDR1 is SQVTM and CDR2 is ANQGSEA. V shed 4 bases and J 8 bases; nucleotides not matched to a gene: 11. The CDR3 has 14 amino acids. The CDR3 spells CSVASTGTGNGYTF. In DNA form, the CDR3 reads TGCAGCGTTGCTTCTACCGGGACAGGGAACGGCTACACCTTC.

The sample holds a few counts of this clonotype. This sequence joins TRBV6-2 or TRBV6-3 and TRBJ2-7, with D perhaps matching TRBD2 (5 bases). V was clipped by 4 bases and J by 3 bases, with 10 bases between them. This CDR3 spans 13 amino acids. Germline V gene lookup returns CDR1 MNHEY and CDR2 SVGEGT. The CDR3 protein is CASSLTAGYEQYF. CDR3 nucleotides: TGTGCCAGCAGTTTAACCGCGGGCTACGAGCAGTACTTC.

This clonotype was picked up a small number of times. V is TRBV14 and J is TRBJ2-5; D is ambiguous. Germline V gene data show CDR1 as SGHDN and CDR2 as FVKESK. The V gene lost 0 bases and the J gene lost 4 bases, with 12 bases spanning the gap. CDR3 size: 15 residues. The CDR3 loop is CASSQDMARRETQYF. The CDR3 DNA sequence: TGTGCCAGCAGCCAAGATATGGCTAGAAGAGAGACCCAGTACTTC.

This clonotype was counted a few times. The rearrangement joins TRBV11-2 to TRBJ2-7; possible D gene TRBD2, 5 bases. The tail of the sequence fits TRBJ2-5 better, so the J call may be wrong. The CDR3 consists of 13 residues. CDR1 is SGHAT and CDR2 is FQNNGV in the germline V gene. The CDR3 here is CASSLVDWGTQYF. In nucleotides, the CDR3 is TGTGCCAGCAGCTTAGTGGACTGGGGGACCCAGTACTTC.

This clonotype occurred a few times. This chain joins TRBV28 and TRBJ1-2; D is possibly TRBD1 (6 bases). The germline CDR1 and CDR2 sequences are MDHEN and SYDVKM. Trimming took off 9 bases at V and 6 bases at J, with 11 bases between the two ends. This CDR3 region has 11 residues. The CDR3 here is CASLGDNGYTF. CDR3 coding DNA: TGTGCCAGTCTCGGGGACAATGGCTACACCTTC.

This clonotype showed up just a few times. The rearrangement links TRBV20-1 to TRBJ2-5; 10 nucleotides line up with TRBD2. CDR3 length equals 15 residues. The V and J ends lost 3 bases and 1 base, in that order; junction bases with no gene match: 5. Germline V gene data show CDR1 as DFQATT and CDR2 as SNEGSKA (reference sequence). DNA of the CDR3: TGCAGTGCTAGTGATAGCGGGGGGCTCCAAGAGACCCAGTACTTC. This translates into CSASDSGGLQETQYF.

The rearrangement links TRBV7-9 to TRBJ2-7; D might be TRBD1 or TRBD2, each matching 5 bases. V lost 1 base to trimming and J lost 5 bases, with 9 bases between them. Per the germline V gene, CDR1 is SEHNR and CDR2 is FQNEAQ (reference sequence). The CDR3 runs 13 residues. CDR3 nucleotide sequence: TGTGCCAGCAGCTTAGGAGGGGCCAACGAGCAGTACTTC. Residues: CASSLGGANEQYF. The full variable domain, its missing parts supplied by reference TRBV7-9 and TRBJ2-7, is DTGVSQNPRHKITKRGQNVTFRCDPISEHNRLYWYRQTLGQGPEFLTYFQNEAQLEKSRLLSDRFSAERPKGSFSTLEIQRTEQGDSAMYLCASSLGGANEQYFGPGTRLTVT.

The gene calls are TRBV29-1 and TRBJ2-1; D is possibly TRBD1 (6 bases). The V gene's germline CDR1 is SQVTM and CDR2 ANQGSEA. Trimming took off 6 bases at V and 13 bases at J, with 13 bases between the two ends. The CDR3 spans 10 residues. CDR3 nucleotide sequence: TGCAGCGTCAGGACAGATCATCAGTTCTTC. As protein: CSVRTDHQFF.

The chain is built from TRBV7-2 and TRBJ2-2; D gene ambiguous. V was trimmed by 3 bases and J by 4 bases, leaving 6 bases between them. Germline CDR1 and CDR2: SGHTA and FQGNSA. The CDR3 runs to 13 residues. The CDR3 DNA sequence: TGTGCCAGCAGCTTCTACAGCACCGGGGAGCTGTTTTTT. As protein: CASSFYSTGELFF.

This chain uses TRBV5-1 with TRBJ2-3; TRBD2 might be the D (5 bases). Trimming shortened V by 6 bases and J by 0 bases, and 14 bases separated the two germline ends. Germline V CDR1 and CDR2: SGHRS, YFSETQ. This CDR3 is built from 15 residues. CDR3 nucleotides: TGCGCCAGCACCATTGAGGGTGCTAGCACAGATACGCAGTATTTT. Translating it yields CASTIEGASTDTQYF.

V gene TRBV5-1 combines with J gene TRBJ2-7, with 10 bases lining up with TRBD1. The CDR3 runs 14 residues. Germline V gene data show CDR1 as SGHRS and CDR2 as YFSETQ. The trim removed 2 bases at V and 5 bases at J, leaving 4 bases unmatched. The CDR3 is CASSLRDRGNEQYF. The CDR3 DNA follows: TGCGCCAGCAGCTTACGGGACAGGGGCAACGAGCAGTACTTC.

The V and J genes are TRBV9 and TRBJ2-5; D perhaps matches TRBD1 (5 bases). V gave up 4 bases and J gave up 5 bases, with 18 bases separating them. Germline CDR1 reads SGDLS; CDR2 reads YYNGEE. The CDR3 totals 15 residues. The CDR3 DNA sequence: TGTGCCAGCAGCCTCCAGACAGACAGATGGGAGACCCAGTACTTC. Translating it yields CASSLQTDRWETQYF.